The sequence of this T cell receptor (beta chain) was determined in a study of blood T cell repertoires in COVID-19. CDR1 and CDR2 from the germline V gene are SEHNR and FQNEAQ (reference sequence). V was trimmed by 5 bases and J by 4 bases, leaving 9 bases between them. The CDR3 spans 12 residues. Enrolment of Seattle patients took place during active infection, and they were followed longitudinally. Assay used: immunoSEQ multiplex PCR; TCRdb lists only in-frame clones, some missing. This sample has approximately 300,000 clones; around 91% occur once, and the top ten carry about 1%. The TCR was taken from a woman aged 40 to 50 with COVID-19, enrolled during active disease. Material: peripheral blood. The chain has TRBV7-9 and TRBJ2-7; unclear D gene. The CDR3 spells CASSHSGYEQYF. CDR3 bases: TGTGCCAGCAGCCACTCAGGTTACGAGCAGTACTTC. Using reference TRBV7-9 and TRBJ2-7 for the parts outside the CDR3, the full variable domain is DTGVSQNPRHKITKRGQNVTFRCDPISEHNRLYWYRQTLGQGPEFLTYFQNEAQLEKSRLLSDRFSAERPKGSFSTLEIQRTEQGDSAMYLCASSHSGYEQYFGPGTRLTVT.